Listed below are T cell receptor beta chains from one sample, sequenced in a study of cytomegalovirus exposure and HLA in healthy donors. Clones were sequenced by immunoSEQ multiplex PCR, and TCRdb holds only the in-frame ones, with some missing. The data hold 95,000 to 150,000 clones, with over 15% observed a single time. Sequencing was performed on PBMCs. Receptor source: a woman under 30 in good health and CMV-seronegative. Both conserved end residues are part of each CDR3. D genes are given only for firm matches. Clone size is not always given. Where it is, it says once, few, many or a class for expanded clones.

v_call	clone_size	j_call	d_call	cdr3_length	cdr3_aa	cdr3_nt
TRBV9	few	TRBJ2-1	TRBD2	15	CASSASGGNYNEQFF	TGTGCCAGCAGCGCTAGCGGGGGGAACTACAATGAGCAGTTCTTC
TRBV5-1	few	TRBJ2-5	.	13	CASSLRGWETQYF	TGCGCCAGCAGCTTAAGGGGGTGGGAGACCCAGTACTTC
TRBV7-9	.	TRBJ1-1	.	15	CASSPAASGSTEAFF	TGTGCCAGCAGTCCCGCGGCGAGCGGGAGCACTGAAGCTTTCTTT
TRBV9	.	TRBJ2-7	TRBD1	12	CASGDRAGEQYF	TGTGCCAGCGGGGACAGGGCTGGCGAGCAGTACTTC
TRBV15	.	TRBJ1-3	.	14	CATSRDRGLNTIYF	TGTGCCACCAGCAGAGATCGAGGTCTAAACACCATATATTTT
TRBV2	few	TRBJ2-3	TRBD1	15	CASSAGRGRLDTQYF	TGTGCCAGCAGTGCCGGCAGGGGGCGATTGGATACGCAGTATTTT
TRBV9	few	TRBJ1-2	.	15	CASSLRDSTFYGYTF	TGTGCCAGCAGCCTTCGAGACAGTACCTTCTATGGCTACACCTTC
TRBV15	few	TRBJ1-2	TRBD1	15	CATSRGGTGSYGYTF	TGTGCCACCAGCAGAGGGGGGACAGGTTCCTATGGCTACACCTTC
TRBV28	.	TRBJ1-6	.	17	CASSLPLDTLGNSPLHF	TGTGCCAGCAGTTTACCTCTCGACACCCTCGGTAATTCACCCCTCCACTTT
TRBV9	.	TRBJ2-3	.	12	CASSGQGGTQYF	TGTGCCAGCAGCGGACAGGGAGGTACGCAGTATTTT
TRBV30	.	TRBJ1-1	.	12	CAWSRQNTEAFF	TGTGCCTGGAGTCGACAGAACACTGAAGCTTTCTTT
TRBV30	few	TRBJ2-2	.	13	CAWNRANTGELFF	TGTGCCTGGAACAGGGCGAACACCGGGGAGCTGTTTTTT
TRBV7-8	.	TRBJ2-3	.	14	CASIPMGRTDTQYF	TGTGCCAGCATACCTATGGGGCGCACAGATACGCAGTATTTT
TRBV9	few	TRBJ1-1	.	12	CASSPGNTEAFF	TGTGCCAGCAGCCCGGGGAACACTGAAGCTTTCTTT
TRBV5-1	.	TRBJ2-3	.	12	CASSPGTDTQYF	TGCGCCAGCAGCCCCGGGACAGATACGCAGTATTTT
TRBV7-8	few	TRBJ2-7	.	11	CASSSTHEQYF	TGTGCCAGCAGCTCTACCCACGAGCAGTACTTC
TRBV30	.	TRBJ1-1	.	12	CAWSRGSPEAFF	TGTGCCTGGAGTCGGGGGTCCCCTGAAGCTTTCTTT
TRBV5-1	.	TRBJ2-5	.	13	CASSSPGSETQYF	TGCGCCAGCAGCTCCCCGGGGTCGGAGACCCAGTACTTC
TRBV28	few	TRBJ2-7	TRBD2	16	CASHPRGTGGLYEQYF	TGTGCCAGCCATCCCCGGGGTACGGGAGGGCTCTACGAGCAGTACTTC
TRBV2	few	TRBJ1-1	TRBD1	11	CASRPTGGAFF	TGTGCCAGCAGACCAACAGGGGGTGCTTTCTTT
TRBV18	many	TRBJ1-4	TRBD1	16	CASSLNRGATNEKLFF	TGTGCCAGCTCACTTAACAGGGGCGCAACTAATGAAAAACTGTTTTTT
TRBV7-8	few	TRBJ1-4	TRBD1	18	CASSESGQGIPMIEKLFF	TGTGCCAGCAGCGAATCCGGACAGGGGATACCCATGATTGAAAAACTGTTTTTT
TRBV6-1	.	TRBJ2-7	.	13	CASSEAPGGEQYF	TGTGCCAGCAGTGAAGCGCCGGGTGGGGAGCAGTACTTC
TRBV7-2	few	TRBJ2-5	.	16	CASSLMPSDYGETQYF	TGTGCCAGCAGCTTAATGCCTAGCGATTACGGGGAGACCCAGTACTTC
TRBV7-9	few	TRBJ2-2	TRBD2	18	CASSLGTSGSENTGELFF	TGTGCCAGCAGCTTGGGGACTAGCGGAAGCGAGAACACCGGGGAGCTGTTTTTT
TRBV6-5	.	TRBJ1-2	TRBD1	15	CASSPGTGVLHGYTF	TGTGCCAGCAGTCCCGGGACAGGGGTTCTCCATGGCTACACCTTC
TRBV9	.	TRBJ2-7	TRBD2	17	CASSEGSGGRASYEQYF	TGTGCCAGCAGTGAGGGTAGCGGCGGGAGGGCTTCCTACGAGCAGTACTTC
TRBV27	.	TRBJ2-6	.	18	CASSLRGRPHSGANVLTF	TGTGCCAGCAGTTTACGTGGGAGGCCCCACTCTGGGGCCAACGTCCTGACTTTC
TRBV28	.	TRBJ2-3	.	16	CASSFGGAISTDTQYF	TGTGCCAGCAGTTTCGGCGGCGCAATTAGCACAGATACGCAGTATTTT
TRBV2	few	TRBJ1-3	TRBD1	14	CATRTGGSGNTIYF	TGTGCCACTCGGACAGGGGGCTCTGGAAACACCATATATTTT
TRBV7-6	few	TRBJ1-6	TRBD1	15	CASSLDQGAGSPLHF	TGTGCCAGCAGCTTAGACCAGGGGGCAGGTTCACCCCTCCACTTT
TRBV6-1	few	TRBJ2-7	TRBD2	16	CASSEVMAGGLGEQYF	TGTGCCAGCAGTGAAGTTATGGCGGGAGGGCTGGGGGAGCAGTACTTC
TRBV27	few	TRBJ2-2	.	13	CASSFFNTGELFF	TGTGCCAGCAGTTTCTTCAACACCGGGGAGCTGTTTTTT
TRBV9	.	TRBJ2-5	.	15	CASSVGDGGQETQYF	TGTGCCAGCAGCGTAGGTGACGGAGGACAAGAGACCCAGTACTTC
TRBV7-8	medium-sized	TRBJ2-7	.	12	CASSRSQGEQYF	TGTGCCAGCAGCCGAAGCCAGGGGGAGCAGTACTTC
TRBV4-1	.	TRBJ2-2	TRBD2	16	CASSQERTSNTGELFF	TGCGCCAGCAGCCAAGAACGGACTAGTAACACCGGGGAGCTGTTTTTT
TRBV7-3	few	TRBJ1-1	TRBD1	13	CASSLDRGTEAFF	TGTGCCAGCAGCCTGGACAGGGGCACTGAAGCTTTCTTT
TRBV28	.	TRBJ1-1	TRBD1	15	CASRRTGTGNTEAFF	TGTGCCAGCAGACGGACCGGGACAGGGAACACTGAAGCTTTCTTT
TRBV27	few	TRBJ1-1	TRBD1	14	CASSWRGLNTEAFF	TGTGCCAGCAGTTGGAGGGGGCTGAACACTGAAGCTTTCTTT
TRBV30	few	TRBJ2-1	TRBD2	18	CAWSRGLAGGPRFNEQFF	TGTGCCTGGTCCCGGGGACTAGCGGGAGGGCCCAGGTTCAATGAGCAGTTCTTC
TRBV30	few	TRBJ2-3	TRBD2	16	CAWSALIAGRTDTQYF	TGTGCCTGGAGTGCTTTGATAGCGGGGCGCACAGATACGCAGTATTTT
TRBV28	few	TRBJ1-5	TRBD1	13	CASSPDRGQPQHF	TGTGCCAGCAGCCCGGACAGGGGACAGCCCCAGCATTTT
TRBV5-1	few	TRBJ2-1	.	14	CASRSQGRGDEQFF	TGCGCCAGCAGGAGTCAGGGCAGGGGTGATGAGCAGTTCTTC
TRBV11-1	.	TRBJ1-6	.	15	CASSLSGSYNSPLHF	TGTGCCAGCAGCTTATCGGGGAGCTATAATTCACCCCTCCACTTT
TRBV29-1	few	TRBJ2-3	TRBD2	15	CSVEDFARGTDTQYF	TGCAGCGTTGAAGACTTCGCGCGGGGGACAGATACGCAGTATTTT
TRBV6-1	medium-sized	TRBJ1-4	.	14	CASSEGRGDEKLFF	TGTGCCAGCAGTGAAGGAAGGGGTGACGAAAAACTGTTTTTT
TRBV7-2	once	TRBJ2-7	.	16	CASREGSGQGMGEQYF	TGTGCCAGCAGAGAAGGATCAGGGCAGGGAATGGGCGAGCAGTACTTC
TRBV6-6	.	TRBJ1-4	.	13	CASSYQVNEKLFF	TGTGCCAGCAGTTATCAGGTTAATGAAAAACTGTTTTTT
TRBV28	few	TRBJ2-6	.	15	CASSPPGSGANVLTF	TGTGCCAGCAGTCCCCCAGGGTCTGGGGCCAACGTCCTGACTTTC
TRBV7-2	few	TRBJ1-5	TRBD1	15	CASSSGIQGNQPQHF	TGTGCCAGCAGCTCAGGCATACAGGGGAATCAGCCCCAGCATTTT
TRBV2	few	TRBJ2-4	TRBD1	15	CASRETGSSANIQYF	TGTGCCAGCAGAGAGACAGGGAGTTCTGCTAACATTCAGTACTTC